One sample yielded the 19 T cell receptor beta chains listed below, sequenced in a study of blood T cell repertoires in COVID-19. Profiled with immunoSEQ multiplex PCR; TCRdb holds only in-frame clones, not every one. The sample has about 260,000 clones, roughly 88% seen once. Sequences were obtained from peripheral blood. All receptors come from a human donor in a cohort sampled during active COVID-19.

This sequence joins TRBV6-2 or TRBV6-3 and TRBJ2-5; 9 positions match TRBD2. The V and J ends lost 5 bases and 4 bases, in that order; junction bases with no gene match: 8. The CDR3 consists of 15 residues. Germline V gene sequence: CDR1 MNHEY, CDR2 SVGEGT. The CDR3 loop is CASSTQRGARETQYF. The CDR3 DNA is TGTGCCAGCAGTACCCAGCGGGGGGCCAGAGAGACCCAGTACTTC.

CDR3 in amino acids: CASSLGAGAPEAFF. CDR3 in DNA: TGTGCCAGCAGCTTAGGCGCTGGGGCTCCTGAAGCTTTCTTT. The chain uses TRBV7-9 and TRBJ1-1; D is possibly TRBD1 (5 bases). In germline, CDR1 is SEHNR, CDR2 FQNEAQ (reference sequence). This CDR3 has 14 amino acids. Trimming took 1 base from V and 6 from J, leaving 12 bases between them.

The chain recombines TRBV11-2 with TRBJ1-3; D not resolved. V was cut by 5 bases and J by 7 bases, with 9 bases left in between. CDR1 is SGHAT, CDR2 FQNNGV, per germline. The CDR3 sequence is 12 residues long. The CDR3 here is CASSALANTIYF. The DNA for the CDR3 is TGTGCCAGCAGCGCCCTCGCGAACACCATATATTTT.

CDR3 loop: CASSYVSGHQPQHF. DNA of the CDR3: TGTGCCAGCAGTTACGTTAGTGGGCATCAGCCCCAGCATTTT. The V call is TRBV6-5, the J call TRBJ1-5; no reliable D call. CDR3 length equals 14 residues. Germline CDR1 MNHEY, CDR2 SVGAGI. The germline V and J ends were trimmed by 2 bases and 5 bases, with 10 bases remaining between them.

The chain employs TRBV7-2 and TRBJ1-4; 9 bases fit TRBD1. Germline V gene lookup returns CDR1 SGHTA and CDR2 FQGNSA. This CDR3 comprises 15 residues. V gave up 1 base and J gave up 5 bases; unmatched junction bases: 2. The CDR3 is CASSLGGQGNEKLFF. The CDR3 DNA reads as TGTGCCAGCAGCTTAGGGGGACAGGGCAATGAAAAACTGTTTTTT.

The chain carries TRBV29-1 and TRBJ2-7; perhaps TRBD2 as D (6 bases). V was shortened by 3 bases and J by 4 bases, with 13 bases between the two germline ends. Germline values: CDR1 SQVTM, CDR2 ANQGSEA. The CDR3 has 13 amino acids. CDR3 sequence: CSVEVRAGYEQYF. The CDR3 nucleotides are TGCAGCGTTGAGGTGCGGGCGGGATACGAGCAGTACTTC.

This sequence joins TRBV30 and TRBJ2-7, with 10 bases that match TRBD1. Germline values: CDR1 GTSNPN, CDR2 SVGIG (reference sequence). The CDR3 runs to 14 residues. With V trimmed by 2 bases and J by 4 bases, 5 bases remained unmatched. CDR3 sequence reads: CAWSPGTGVYEQYF. Written as DNA, the CDR3 is TGTGCCTGGAGTCCCGGGACAGGGGTTTACGAGCAGTACTTC. The full variable domain, its missing parts supplied by reference TRBV30 and TRBJ2-7, is SQTIHQWPATLVQPVGSPLSLECTVEGTSNPNLYWYRQAAGRGLQLLFYSVGIGQISSEVPQNLSASRPQDRQFILSSKKLLLSDSGFYLCAWSPGTGVYEQYFGPGTRLTVT.

This clone was recorded once. The chain links TRBV9 to TRBJ1-1; D is possibly TRBD1 (6 bases). Looked up from germline, CDR1 is SGDLS and CDR2 is YYNGEE. Deletions cut 0 bases from V and 0 bases from J, with 12 bases between. The CDR3 extends over 16 amino acids. The DNA of the CDR3 is TGTGCCAGCAGCGTAGGAGGGACACGCATGAACACTGAAGCTTTCTTT. Translation: CASSVGGTRMNTEAFF.

V gene TRBV30 combines with J gene TRBJ2-7, with a possible D match to TRBD2 (6 bases). The germline CDR1 and CDR2 sequences are GTSNPN and SVGIG (reference sequence). The V gene lost 5 bases and the J gene lost 2 bases, with 13 bases spanning the gap. This CDR3 is 13 amino acids long. CDR3 protein: CAWGRDLTYEQYF. The CDR3 DNA reads TGTGCCTGGGGCAGGGACTTAACCTACGAGCAGTACTTC.

The chain joins TRBV15 to TRBJ2-7; TRBD2 aligns across 7 bases. Germline loops: CDR1 LNHNV, CDR2 YYDKDF (reference sequence). V lost 0 bases to trimming and J lost 6 bases; unmatched junction nucleotides: 5. The CDR3 totals 14 residues. The CDR3 bases are TGTGCCACCAGCAGAGATGCGTGGGGGGGCGAGCAGTACTTC. It specifies CATSRDAWGGEQYF.

CDR3 amino acids: CASSPRLAGEWGNEQFF. Written as DNA, the CDR3 is TGTGCCAGTAGTCCCAGACTAGCGGGAGAGTGGGGTAATGAGCAGTTCTTC. The chain combines TRBV19 with TRBJ2-1; TRBD2 agrees at 12 bases. There are 17 residues in the CDR3. From germline, CDR1 is LNHDA and CDR2 SQIVND (reference sequence). After removal of 5 bases from V and 7 bases from J, the junction contained 12 bases not matched to a gene.

V is TRBV5-1 and J is TRBJ1-1, with a weak D call TRBD1 (5 bases). The CDR3 length is 15 residues. Germline assignment: CDR1 SGHRS and CDR2 YFSETQ. The V end was cut by 4 bases, the J end by 1 base, with 14 bases between. DNA of the CDR3: TGCGCCAGCAGCGGCGGGAGGCAGGGGAACACTGAAGCTTTCTTT. Translation gives CASSGGRQGNTEAFF.

The gene calls are TRBV4-2 and TRBJ1-1; 9 bases line up with TRBD1. CDR1 is LGHNA and CDR2 is YNFKEQ in the germline V gene. CDR3 length: 16 amino acids. V lost 3 bases, J lost 5 bases, and 10 bases stayed unmatched. CDR3 sequence: CASSQGTGNYNTEAFF. The CDR3 DNA is TGTGCCAGCAGCCAGGGGACAGGGAATTATAATACTGAAGCTTTCTTT.

The chain carries TRBV11-1 and TRBJ1-1; no definite D call. The germline V gene has CDR1 SGHAT and CDR2 FQDESV (reference sequence). The length of the CDR3 is 16 residues. V was cut by 1 base and J by 0 bases, with 12 bases left in between. CDR3 amino acids: CASSLGGKRMNTEAFF. In DNA form, the CDR3 reads TGTGCCAGCAGCTTAGGTGGCAAGAGGATGAACACTGAAGCTTTCTTT.

The chain recombines TRBV6-5 with TRBJ1-1; 8 bases align to TRBD1. From germline, CDR1 is MNHEY and CDR2 SVGAGI. The V segment lost 10 bases and the J segment 0 bases; nucleotides outside the gene matches: 4. This CDR3 contains 13 residues. The CDR3 DNA follows: TGTGCCACCCGACAGGGGATGAACACTGAAGCTTTCTTT. It yields the protein CATRQGMNTEAFF.

This clone turned up a few times. The rearrangement links TRBV11-2 to TRBJ1-2; weak D call: TRBD1 (6 bases). The CDR3 extends over 15 amino acids. CDR1 and CDR2 (germline): SGHAT, FQNNGV. V lost 2 bases and J lost 7, with 17 bases in between. CDR3 in amino acids: CASSLIQGSYSGYTF. The DNA for the CDR3 is TGTGCCAGCAGCTTAATACAGGGATCTTACTCTGGCTACACCTTC.

This clone showed up just a few times. The chain couples TRBV10-3 to TRBJ1-1; D uncertain. CDR1 is ENHRY, CDR2 SYGVKD, per germline. The CDR3 covers 13 residues. V dropped 10 bases and J dropped 2 bases, with 14 bases sitting between them. The CDR3 loop reads CASALPFNTEAFF. CDR3 bases: TGTGCCAGCGCCCTGCCTTTTAACACTGAAGCTTTCTTT.

The chain has TRBV7-8 and TRBJ1-3; 8 nucleotides align to TRBD1. V gave up 2 bases and J gave up 5 bases; unmatched junction bases: 8. The CDR3 length is 16 residues. Germline lookup yields CDR1 SGHVS and CDR2 FQNEAQ. CDR3 sequence: CASSLMTGDIRNTIYF. CDR3 nucleotide sequence: TGTGCCAGCAGCTTAATGACAGGGGATATTAGAAACACCATATATTTT.

The genes are TRBV19 and TRBJ2-2; D may be TRBD1 (6 bases). The V end lost 9 bases, the J end lost 1 base, and 9 bases lay between the germline ends. CDR3 length: 13 residues. Germline assignment: CDR1 LNHDA and CDR2 SQIVND (reference sequence). DNA of the CDR3: TGTGCCAGGAGCAGGGGGAACACCGGGGAGCTGTTTTTT. This encodes CARSRGNTGELFF.